The next 32 T cell receptor beta chains were all read from a single sample in a study of control samples from healthy donors and cancer patients. Clones were read by immunoSEQ multiplex PCR, and TCRdb kept only the in-frame ones, dropping some. Of about 220,000 clones listed, 90% to 95% are singletons. Material: blood. These receptors came from a man between 45 and 60 years old in good health.

The chain is built from TRBV9 and TRBJ2-2; possible D gene TRBD2, 7 bases. Trimming took off 0 bases at V and 10 bases at J, with 19 bases between the two ends. The germline CDR1 and CDR2 sequences are SGDLS and YYNGEE. This CDR3 has 16 amino acids. CDR3 nucleotide sequence: TGTGCCAGCAGCGTAGTCGGGGGGCGTAGTCGCGCGGAGCTGTTTTTT. Protein: CASSVVGGRSRAELFF. Full variable domain (outside the CDR3, taken from reference TRBV9 and TRBJ2-2): DSGVTQTPKHLITATGQRVTLRCSPRSGDLSVYWYQQSLDQGLQFLIQYYNGEERAKGNILERFSAQQFPDLHSELNLSSLELGDSALYFCASSVVGGRSRAELFFGEGSRLTVL.

This chain connects TRBV28 to TRBJ1-6; D is perhaps TRBD1 (5 bases). The ends were cut back, 6 bases at V and 1 base at J, with 13 bases in the middle. The CDR3 runs to 16 residues. CDR1 MDHEN and CDR2 SYDVKM come from the germline V gene. DNA of the CDR3: TGTGCCAGCAGCCCCCGGGGGAGGTCCTATAATTCACCCCTCCACTTT. This sequence encodes CASSPRGRSYNSPLHF.

To note about this clone: Other DNA sequences in this sample translate to the same CDR3. The chain employs TRBV7-3 and TRBJ2-3; tentatively, D is TRBD2 (6 bases). Germline V CDR1 and CDR2: SGHTA, FQGTGA. This CDR3 is 14 amino acids long. Trimming removed 3 bases at V and 6 bases at J, with 13 bases between. CDR3 DNA sequence: TGTGCCAGCAGCTTTGGAGGGGCGGGGGATACGCAGTATTTT. Its protein is CASSFGGAGDTQYF.

The V gene is TRBV6-5, the J gene TRBJ1-4; TRBD1 agrees at 7 bases. CDR3 length: 13 amino acids. Trimming at V came to 8 bases and at J to 5 bases, leaving 5 bases not matched to a gene. Germline lookup yields CDR1 MNHEY and CDR2 SVGAGI. This chain's CDR3 is CASCRQGNEKLFF. The CDR3 DNA reads as TGTGCCAGCTGTCGACAGGGAAATGAAAAACTGTTTTTT.

This rearrangement joins TRBV6-5 to TRBJ2-1, with unresolved D. Per the germline V gene, CDR1 is MNHEY and CDR2 is SVGAGI. V was shortened by 6 bases and J by 6 bases, with 12 bases between the two germline ends. The CDR3 is 13 amino acids. The CDR3 bases are TGTGCCAGCAGGGAGCAAGGGTTCAATGAGCAGTTCTTC. It codes for CASREQGFNEQFF.

As DNA, the CDR3 is TGTGCCAGCTCCTTGACAGCCAATTTTAACACTGAAGCTTTCTTT. It specifies CASSLTANFNTEAFF. V is TRBV18 and J is TRBJ1-1, with TRBD1 as a possible D gene (5 bases). The CDR3 runs 15 residues. CDR1 is KGHSH, CDR2 LQKENI, per germline. Trimming pared 6 bases from V and 2 bases from J, leaving 16 bases between. Supplemented by reference TRBV18 and TRBJ1-1, the full variable domain reads NAGVMQNPRHLVRRRGQEARLRCSPMKGHSHVYWYRQLPEEGLKFMVYLQKENIIDESGMPKERFSAEFPKEGPSILRIQQVVRGDSAAYFCASSLTANFNTEAFFGQGTRLTVV.

The rearrangement links TRBV11-2 to TRBJ1-1, with D perhaps TRBD1 (5 bases). Germline V lookup: CDR1 SGHAT, CDR2 FQNNGV. Trimming pared 7 bases from V and 3 bases from J, leaving 12 bases between. CDR3 size: 13 residues. The CDR3 region is CASTYGGYTEAFF. Written as DNA, the CDR3 is TGTGCCAGCACCTACGGGGGGTACACTGAAGCTTTCTTT. The variable domain in full, with the rest retrieved from reference TRBV11-2 and TRBJ1-1, is EAGVAQSPRYKIIEKRQSVAFWCNPISGHATLYWYQQILGQGPKLLIQFQNNGVVDDSQLPKDRFSAERLKGVDSTLKIQPAKLEDSAVYLCASTYGGYTEAFFGQGTRLTVV.

In its sample, this clone was seen once. J is TRBJ1-2 and V is TRBV13; D is perhaps TRBD1 (6 bases). The CDR3 has 13 residues. V was cut by 1 base and J by 4 bases, with 7 bases left in between. Germline CDR1 PRHDT, CDR2 FYEKMQ (reference sequence). CDR3 nucleotides: TGTGCCAGCAGCTTAGAAGGGGGCTATGGCTACACCTTC. Protein product: CASSLEGGYGYTF.

This chain links TRBV28 with TRBJ1-3; perhaps TRBD1 as D (5 bases). Trimming stripped 1 base from V and 2 bases from J, with 9 bases between. The CDR3 spans 15 residues. Germline V lookup: CDR1 MDHEN, CDR2 SYDVKM. The CDR3, as DNA: TGTGCCAGCAGTTTATTCCCAGGGACTGGAAACACCATATATTTT. Translating gives CASSLFPGTGNTIYF.

The count of this clone is one. The rearrangement links TRBV2 to TRBJ1-4; TRBD1 matches at 7 bases. There are 14 residues in the CDR3. The V segment lost 5 bases and the J segment 3 bases; nucleotides outside the gene matches: 3. The germline V gene encodes CDR1 SNHLY and CDR2 FYNNEI. CDR3 in amino acids: CASSPDRANEKLFF. Written as DNA, the CDR3 is TGTGCCAGCAGTCCCGACAGGGCTAATGAAAAACTGTTTTTT.

J is TRBJ1-6 and V is TRBV6-5; D unclear. The germline V and J ends were trimmed by 8 bases and 0 bases, with 11 bases remaining between them. Germline V gene data show CDR1 as MNHEY and CDR2 as SVGAGI. The length of the CDR3 is 15 residues. CDR3 nucleotides: TGTGCCAGCTCCACCCTCAGCTCCTATAATTCACCCCTCCACTTT. Its translation: CASSTLSSYNSPLHF.

The DNA of the CDR3 is TGTGCCAGCACCCAAACAGGGGGCGAGCAGTACTTC. It translates to CASTQTGGEQYF. The rearrangement joins TRBV6-5 to TRBJ2-7, with 8 bases that match TRBD1. The germline V gene has CDR1 MNHEY and CDR2 SVGAGI. The CDR3 consists of 12 residues. J was trimmed by 6 bases and V by 7 bases; bases with no gene match: 5.

The CDR3 DNA follows: TGTGCCACCTCTTGGGGGTTAACAGGCTACACCTTC. Residues: CATSWGLTGYTF. The chain combines TRBV24-1 with TRBJ1-2; D might be TRBD1 (5 bases). Germline V gives CDR1 KGHDR, CDR2 SFDVKD. V was clipped by 9 bases and J by 8 bases, with 15 bases between them. The CDR3 is 12 residues long.

This CDR3 reads CASSLEGNDSPLHF. The CDR3 DNA is TGCGCCAGCAGCTTAGAGGGGAACGATTCACCCCTCCACTTT. The rearrangement links TRBV5-1 to TRBJ1-6; TRBD1 might be the D (5 bases). Trimming stripped 2 bases from V and 8 bases from J, with 11 bases between. Germline values: CDR1 SGHRS, CDR2 YFSETQ. This CDR3 contains 14 residues.

The chain uses TRBV10-3 and TRBJ2-7, with D tentatively TRBD2 (6 bases). With 5 bases removed from V and 3 bases from J, the gap between germline ends came to 11 bases. The germline CDR1 and CDR2 sequences are ENHRY and SYGVKD. CDR3 size: 13 residues. The CDR3 coding sequence is TGTGCCATCAGTCCTCCCGGGGGCTACGAGCAGTACTTC. Its translation is CAISPPGGYEQYF.

The gene calls are TRBV6-1 and TRBJ1-1; the D is unclear. V lost 3 bases to trimming and J lost 1 base, with 9 bases between them. Germline-derived CDR1 and CDR2 are MNHNS and SASEGT. This CDR3 has 14 amino acids. CDR3: CASSEPGRNTEAFF. The CDR3 DNA reads TGTGCCAGCAGTGAGCCGGGGAGGAACACTGAAGCTTTCTTT.

This rearrangement joins TRBV5-1 to TRBJ1-4, with a possible D match to TRBD1 (5 bases). CDR3 length equals 15 residues. V shed 5 bases and J shed 4 bases, with 15 bases lying between them. Germline values: CDR1 SGHRS, CDR2 YFSETQ. The CDR3 coding sequence is TGCGCCAGCAGTCCCACAGCGGGGGTTAATGAAAAACTGTTTTTT. Protein: CASSPTAGVNEKLFF.

The CDR3 loop is CASSGSGRLSPLHF. CDR3 DNA: TGTGCCAGTAGTGGCTCGGGACGGCTTTCACCCCTCCACTTT. The V and J genes are TRBV19 and TRBJ1-6, with D possibly TRBD1 on 5 matching bases. The CDR3 totals 14 residues. V was shortened by 5 bases and J by 9 bases, with 14 bases between the two germline ends. CDR1 is LNHDA, CDR2 SQIVND, per germline (reference sequence).

The CDR3 sequence: CASSYGTFATYTF. CDR3 nucleotide sequence: TGTGCCAGCAGTTACGGGACTTTTGCCACCTACACCTTC. The genes are TRBV6-5 and TRBJ1-2; a possible D gene is TRBD1 (5 bases). Germline V lookup: CDR1 MNHEY, CDR2 SVGAGI. The length of the CDR3 is 13 residues. V lost 2 bases, J lost 10 bases, and 14 bases lay in between.

The chain employs TRBV15 and TRBJ2-1, with 9 bases matching TRBD2. Trimming removed 3 bases from V and 5 bases from J; junction bases left unmatched: 11. Germline values: CDR1 LNHNV, CDR2 YYDKDF (reference sequence). The CDR3 sequence is 17 residues long. The CDR3 spells CATSRTAWASGNNEQFF. Here the CDR3 DNA reads TGTGCCACCAGCAGGACGGCCTGGGCTAGCGGGAACAATGAGCAGTTCTTC. The entire variable domain, with the rest obtained from reference TRBV15 and TRBJ2-1, is as follows: DAMVIQNPRYQVTQFGKPVTLSCSQTLNHNVMYWYQQKSSQAPKLLFHYYDKDFNNEADTPDNFQSRRPNTSFCFLDIRSPGLGDTAMYLCATSRTAWASGNNEQFFGPGTRLTVL.

This clone was seen just once. The chain uses TRBV3-1 (or the pseudogene TRBV3-2) and TRBJ1-5, with 9 nucleotides matching TRBD1. V shed 6 bases and J 6 bases; nucleotides not matched to a gene: 6. The CDR3 extends over 14 amino acids. CDR1 and CDR2 (germline): LGHDT, YNNKEL (reference sequence). The CDR3: CASSSGTGLQPQHF. CDR3 DNA sequence: TGTGCCAGCAGTTCCGGGACAGGGCTTCAGCCCCAGCATTTT.

This chain links TRBV6-5 with TRBJ2-3; a possible D gene is TRBD2 (6 bases). The germline V gene encodes CDR1 MNHEY and CDR2 SVGAGI. The V and J ends lost 6 bases and 5 bases respectively, with 12 bases between them. The CDR3 contains 13 residues. CDR3 in amino acids: CASSGTAGDTQYF. DNA of the CDR3: TGTGCCAGCAGCGGGACTGCAGGAGATACGCAGTATTTT.

V gene TRBV5-1 combines with J gene TRBJ1-1; D unresolved. Germline values: CDR1 SGHRS, CDR2 YFSETQ. This CDR3 comprises 14 residues. Trimming stripped 0 bases from V and 1 base from J, with 7 bases between. This CDR3 reads CASSLEGANTEAFF. CDR3 in DNA: TGCGCCAGCAGCTTGGAGGGAGCGAACACTGAAGCTTTCTTT.

Details on this clone: Distinct nucleotide sequences in the sample also encode this CDR3. This chain connects TRBV3-1 (or the pseudogene TRBV3-2) to TRBJ1-2, with TRBD1 identical over 7 bases. Unmatched junction bases numbered 12, after V lost 1 base and J lost 10 bases. From germline, CDR1 is LGHDT and CDR2 YNNKEL (reference sequence). CDR3 size: 15 residues. The CDR3 spells CASSQVETGIYDYTF. The CDR3 bases are TGTGCCAGCAGCCAAGTCGAGACAGGGATATACGACTACACCTTC.

The chain links TRBV28 to TRBJ1-3; D call uncertain. The V gene's germline CDR1 is MDHEN and CDR2 SYDVKM. The ends were cut back, 8 bases at V and 0 bases at J, with 14 bases in the middle. CDR3 length: 15 amino acids. The CDR3 here is CASGSPTNSGNTIYF. In DNA, the CDR3 is TGTGCCAGCGGAAGCCCCACGAACTCTGGAAACACCATATATTTT.

The chain has TRBV10-1 and TRBJ2-2, with TRBD1 identical over 8 bases. CDR3 length: 15 amino acids. Losses at the gene ends were 5 bases for V and 1 base for J; bases not matched to a gene: 3. Germline loops: CDR1 WNHNN, CDR2 SYGVQD (reference sequence). CDR3 residues: CASSKDRVNTGELFF. The DNA for the CDR3 is TGCGCCAGCAGTAAGGACAGGGTGAACACCGGGGAGCTGTTTTTT.

This chain joins TRBV24-1 and TRBJ2-3; 7 nucleotides agree with TRBD1. V lost 7 bases to trimming and J lost 0 bases; unmatched junction nucleotides: 6. Germline V CDR1 and CDR2: KGHDR, SFDVKD. The CDR3 sequence is 15 residues long. CDR3 loop: CATSRDSPSTDTQYF. The CDR3 nucleotides are TGTGCCACCAGCCGGGACAGTCCTAGCACAGATACGCAGTATTTT.

The rearrangement uses TRBV5-1 and TRBJ2-2, with D unclear. The germline gives CDR1 SGHRS, CDR2 YFSETQ. The V gene lost 0 bases and the J gene lost 4 bases, with 7 bases spanning the gap. This CDR3 contains 14 residues. CDR3 in amino acids: CASSLVLGTGELFF. CDR3 nucleotides: TGCGCCAGCAGCTTGGTGTTGGGCACCGGGGAGCTGTTTTTT.

The chain recombines TRBV29-1 with TRBJ1-1, with D perhaps matching TRBD1 (6 bases). Germline assignment: CDR1 SQVTM and CDR2 ANQGSEA. The CDR3 has 12 amino acids. V lost 3 bases, J lost 9 bases, and 14 bases lay in between. CDR3 sequence: CSVDNRDSKAFF. CDR3 nucleotide sequence: TGCAGCGTTGATAACAGGGATTCTAAAGCTTTCTTT.

This clone was seen only a few times. V usage is TRBV18 and J usage is TRBJ1-4; a weak D match, TRBD1 (5 bases). The germline V gene has CDR1 KGHSH and CDR2 LQKENI. V shed 3 bases and J shed 4 bases, with 12 bases lying between them. This CDR3 comprises 15 residues. The CDR3 DNA reads as TGTGCCAGCTCACCTATGCCGGGACTTAATGAAAAACTGTTTTTT. Translated: CASSPMPGLNEKLFF.

About this clone itself: This sample also contains other DNA sequences that code for the same CDR3. The chain recombines TRBV10-3 with TRBJ1-1; no reliable D call. Trimming removed 3 bases from V and 7 bases from J, with 12 bases in between. CDR3 length: 13 residues. Germline V gives CDR1 ENHRY, CDR2 SYGVKD. The CDR3: CAISDPDVSEAFF. The CDR3 DNA is TGTGCCATCAGTGACCCCGACGTTAGTGAAGCTTTCTTT.

The chain joins TRBV7-2 to TRBJ1-1; D unclear. The V end lost 2 bases, the J end lost 3 bases, and 7 bases lay between the germline ends. Looked up from germline, CDR1 is SGHTA and CDR2 is FQGNSA. The CDR3 contains 13 residues. The CDR3 nucleotides are TGTGCCAGCAGCTTACAGAGAGACACTGAAGCTTTCTTT. Translating gives CASSLQRDTEAFF.